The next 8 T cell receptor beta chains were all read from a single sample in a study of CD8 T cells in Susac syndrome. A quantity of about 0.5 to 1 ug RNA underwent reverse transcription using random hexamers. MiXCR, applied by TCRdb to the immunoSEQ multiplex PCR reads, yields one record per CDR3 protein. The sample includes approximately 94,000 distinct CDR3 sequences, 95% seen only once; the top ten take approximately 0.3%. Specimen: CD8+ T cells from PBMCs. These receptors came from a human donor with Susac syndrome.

As DNA, the CDR3 is TGTGCCAGCTGGATACAGGGGGCGCATGGAGCTTTCTTT. It yields the protein CASWIQGAHGAFF. V usage is TRBV3-1 and J usage is TRBJ1-1, with TRBD1 matching 9 bases. With V trimmed by 8 bases and J by 10 bases, 11 bases remained unmatched. Germline loops: CDR1 LGHDT, CDR2 YNNKEL (reference sequence). This CDR3 contains 13 residues.

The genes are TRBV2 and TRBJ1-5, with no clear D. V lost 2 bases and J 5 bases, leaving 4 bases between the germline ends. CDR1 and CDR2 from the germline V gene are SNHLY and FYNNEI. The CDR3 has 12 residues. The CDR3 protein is CASSEPYQPQHF. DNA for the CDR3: TGTGCCAGCAGTGAACCGTATCAGCCCCAGCATTTT.

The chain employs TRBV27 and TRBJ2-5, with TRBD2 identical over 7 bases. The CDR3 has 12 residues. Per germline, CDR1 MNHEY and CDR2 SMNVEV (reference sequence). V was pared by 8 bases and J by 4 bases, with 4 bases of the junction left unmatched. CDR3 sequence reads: CASGRVAETQYF. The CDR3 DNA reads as TGTGCCAGCGGGAGGGTGGCAGAGACCCAGTACTTC.

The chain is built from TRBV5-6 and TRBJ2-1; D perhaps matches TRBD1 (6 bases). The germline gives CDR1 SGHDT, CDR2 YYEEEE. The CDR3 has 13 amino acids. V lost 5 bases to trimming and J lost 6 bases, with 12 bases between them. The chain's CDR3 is CASRTGGSNEQFF. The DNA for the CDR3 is TGTGCCAGCAGGACAGGCGGATCCAATGAGCAGTTCTTC.

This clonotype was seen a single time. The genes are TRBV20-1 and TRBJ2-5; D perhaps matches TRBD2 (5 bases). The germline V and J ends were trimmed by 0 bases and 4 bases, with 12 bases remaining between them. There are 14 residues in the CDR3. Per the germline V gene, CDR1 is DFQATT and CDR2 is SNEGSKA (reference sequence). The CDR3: CSARDGGPIETQYF. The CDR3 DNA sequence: TGCAGTGCTAGAGATGGCGGGCCGATAGAGACCCAGTACTTC.

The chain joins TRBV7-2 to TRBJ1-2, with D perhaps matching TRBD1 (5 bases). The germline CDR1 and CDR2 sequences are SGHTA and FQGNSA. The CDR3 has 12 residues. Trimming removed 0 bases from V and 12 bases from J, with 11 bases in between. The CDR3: CASSLAGEADTF. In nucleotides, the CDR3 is TGTGCCAGCAGCTTAGCAGGGGAAGCGGACACCTTC.

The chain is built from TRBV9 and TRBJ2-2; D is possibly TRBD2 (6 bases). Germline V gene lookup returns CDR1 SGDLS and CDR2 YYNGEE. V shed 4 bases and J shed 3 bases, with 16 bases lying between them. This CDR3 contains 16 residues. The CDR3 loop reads CASSRADGTYTGELFF. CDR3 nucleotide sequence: TGTGCCAGCAGCCGAGCTGACGGGACTTACACCGGGGAGCTGTTTTTT.

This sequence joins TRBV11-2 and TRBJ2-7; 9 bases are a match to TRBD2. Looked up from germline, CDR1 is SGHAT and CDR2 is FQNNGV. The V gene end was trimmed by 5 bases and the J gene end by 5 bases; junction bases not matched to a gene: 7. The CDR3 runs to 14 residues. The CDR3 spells CASSALAGLNEQYF. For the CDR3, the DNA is TGTGCCAGCAGCGCTCTAGCGGGACTAAACGAGCAGTACTTC.